This TCR beta chain was sequenced for a study of OX40 agonist ivuxolimab in advanced cancers. Some clones are missing from TCRdb's copy, which holds only in-frame ones; the method was immunoSEQ multiplex PCR. The sample holds roughly 120,000 clones, 92% seen once. The germline CDR1 and CDR2 sequences are MDHEN and SYDVKM. The V gene lost 6 bases and the J gene lost 0 bases, with 15 bases spanning the gap. This CDR3 has 15 residues. The chain carries TRBV28 and TRBJ2-7, with a weak D call TRBD1 (5 bases). The clonotype originates from an adult with an advanced solid tumor such as melanoma, head and neck, liver or kidney cancer. Here the sequenced sample was CD4+ or CD8+ T cells sorted from blood, taken in a trial of the OX40 agonist ivuxolimab. For the CDR3, the DNA is TGTGCCAGCAGCTCCCCCAGGGTGAGCTCCTACGAGCAGTACTTC. This sequence encodes CASSSPRVSSYEQYF.